Sequencing of this TCR beta chain was carried out in a study of shared clonotypes between healthy human individuals (dated by TCRdb to the early 2020s). The study in broad terms: A couple of women and a few men aged 18 to 49 years were included in the cohort. Per donor, three plates each were used for CD4 naive and CD4 memory, two for CD8 naive, and one for CD8 memory. To estimate repertoire size and how much clonotypes are shared between individuals, the study performed deep sequencing of blood TCR repertoires from roughly five healthy adults. To increase sequencing depth and limit assay-specific biases, different laboratories used diverse techniques to prepare libraries and sequence TCR repertoires. Between about 0.9 and 8.9 billion PBMCs per donor were obtained by leukapheresis. Overall study results and their limits: Clonotypes shared by all four sorted-subset donors showed higher generation probabilities than non-shared clonotypes. Because the study included only a small number of donors, the genetic and exposure-history diversity represented was limited. Larger estimated clonotype richness was generally found for naive subsets than for memory subsets. Pairwise subsampling indicated that sequencing depth was expected to affect the degree of clonotype sharing among donors. Across a handful of donors, approximately 4.9% of naive CD4, roughly 3.5% of naive CD8, 2% to 2.5% of memory CD4, and approximately 0.4% of memory CD8 clonotypes were shared. Only blood was sampled, and tissue TCR repertoires likely differ from those in blood. Rarefaction of sorted-subset datasets indicated incomplete sequencing despite the large sequencing depth.

For the CD8 naive samples, CD45RO-negative cells were positively selected for CCR7, yielding a CD45RA+CCR7+ population from which TemRA cells were excluded. The donors were healthy, HIV-negative adults with no recently reported acute infections or vaccinations. Every donor was a Caucasian adult residing in Nashville, Tennessee, USA. Blood was obtained by leukapheresis, after which PBMCs were separated by Ficoll-Histopaque density gradient centrifugation and cryopreserved in liquid nitrogen vapor phase. Purity and quantity of every magnetically sorted T cell population were checked by analytical flow cytometry. Genomic DNA was isolated from every sorted fraction and measured by UV absorbance on a Nanodrop 2000c. Using the deep immunoSEQ assay, TCR CDR3 regions were amplified from genomic DNA by multiplex PCR. Extracted genomic DNA from each cell subset was spread evenly across all wells of several immunoSEQ 96-well plates, with each plate serving as a replicate. For sorted subsets, each replicate PCR was loaded with 200 to 250 ng genomic DNA, equivalent to 25,000 to 35,000 T cell genomes. Purified libraries were measured with a Qubit 3.0 fluorometer, size-checked on a Bioanalyzer 2100, and measured again with the KAPA Library Quantification kit. A separate single-read 150-cycle Illumina NextSeq 550 flow cell was used to sequence each immunoSEQ 96-well plate. Turning to the authors' computational methods: Because only junctional sequences without quality scores were contained in the immunoSEQ output, filtering matching that applied to full-length reads could not be performed. To assign V/J genes and CDR3, sequences were annotated using PyIR, a Python wrapper for IgBLAST v1.9, with IMGT germline references. Reads were filtered out if the reads had weak V/J assignments (E-value above 1e-6), no CDR3, stop codons, out-of-frame junctions, or ambiguous translated residues. V3J clonotypes were defined by identical inferred V gene, J gene, and CDR3 amino acid sequence. Percentage overlap between repertoires was calculated by dividing the number of shared unique clonotypes by the size of the smaller repertoire. RTK rarefaction, the Chao1 estimator, and Recon v2.1 estimates of unobserved clonotypes were used to assess repertoire richness. Generation probabilities were computed with OLGA for all TCRbeta clonotypes obtained by the gDNA method from several donors. TCRdb limited this immuneACCESS table to in-frame rearrangements with V and J called. A share of clones is missing; checked studies link under half to unresolved V genes, and the rest is unexplained. V and J calls and clone size are given by that table; D and trimming were obtained from the DNA. Within this sample are around 2.1 million clones, with 85% to 95% of them counted one time only. Around 1.7% of the sample goes to the ten largest clones.

The germline V gene specifies SGDLS as CDR1 and YYNGEE as CDR2. The trim is 1 base for V and 2 bases for J, with a gap of 3 bases between the germline ends. The CDR3 contains 12 residues, cysteine and phenylalanine counted. Kept here is only the CDR3 DNA, which spans 36 bases and is read in frame from base 1. In its sample, this clone was seen a few times. Its antigen is currently not known. The record has no base qualities; no much larger clone is one base away. Other nucleotide sequences from this sample produce the same CDR3. This receptor was identified in a young man in good health. Some clones in this sample may be carry-over from other donors' samples. Sequencing was performed on naive CD8+ T cells from PBMCs. The cell subset or site label for this specimen denotes: CD45RA+CCR7+. The receptor chain draws on TRBV9 and TRBJ1-2; the D gene remains uncertain. The CDR3 protein sequence reads: CASSVQNYGYTF. Here is the DNA: TGTGCCAGCAGCGTACAGAACTATGGCTACACCTTC.